This T cell receptor (beta chain) is from a study of blood T cell repertoires in COVID-19. Study-wide background: Researchers got acute and convalescent COVID-19 samples from the United States, Italy and Spain. Sources were T cells, B-cell-depleted T cells, or PBMCs; the material itself was cDNA or gDNA.

In the study's own analysis: Estimated nucleated cell counts came from reference gene primer amplification. Generated by immunoSEQ multiplex PCR, the TCRdb table keeps only in-frame clones and is missing some. The D gene and trimming were derived from the DNA, and the V and J assignments and clone size from that table. The table has a few hundred thousand clones, about nine tenths seen once; the top ten hold 10% to 13%. Participants had their cohort set by participant-reported clinical history. This TCR came from a man aged 18 to 30 with acute COVID-19. Source material: PBMCs or T cells enriched from blood (not recorded which).

The CDR3 spells CASSPQGMGGELFF. Written as DNA, the CDR3 is TGTGCCAGCAGCCCACAGGGGATGGGCGGGGAGCTGTTTTTT. The genes are TRBV28 and TRBJ2-2; TRBD1 aligns across 7 bases. With 6 bases clipped from V and 7 bases from J, the junction kept 8 bases outside the gene matches. The CDR3 sequence is 14 residues long. Germline V CDR1 and CDR2: MDHEN, SYDVKM.